Following are 30 T cell receptor beta chains from one sample sequenced in a study of T cell repertoires in cytomegalovirus infection. TCRdb independently ran MiXCR on the reads; one entry per CDR3 protein. The sample contains some 280,000 distinct CDR3 sequences, roughly 13% of which appear only once. The sequencing sample was made of PBMCs. These receptors were taken from a human donor in good health (CMV status not recorded). Some clones in this sample may be carry-over from other donors' samples.

This clonotype was seen ten or more times. CDR3 in DNA: TGCGCCAGCAGCCTCGGGACTAGAGGAACCGGGGAGCTGTTTTTT. This encodes CASSLGTRGTGELFF. The V gene is TRBV5-1, the J gene TRBJ2-2; 8 bases agree with TRBD2. Per germline, CDR1 SGHRS and CDR2 YFSETQ. This CDR3 comprises 15 residues. V shed 4 bases and J 5 bases; nucleotides not matched to a gene: 7.

This clonotype came up many times. CDR3 protein: CASSSLIAEAKNIQYF. The CDR3 DNA sequence: TGTGCCAGCAGCTCGTTGATTGCGGAAGCCAAAAACATTCAGTACTTC. This sequence joins TRBV7-9 and TRBJ2-4; D call uncertain. The CDR3 loop spans 16 amino acids. Germline CDR1 SEHNR, CDR2 FQNEAQ (reference sequence). The V gene lost 4 bases and the J gene lost 0 bases, with 13 bases spanning the gap.

The CDR3, as DNA: TGTGCCAGCAGTTTAACCATAGGGACAGGGAAACATTCACCCCTCCACTTT. Translating it yields CASSLTIGTGKHSPLHF. This chain joins TRBV12-3 or TRBV12-4 and TRBJ1-6; 9 bases fit TRBD1. The CDR3 sequence is 17 residues long. J was trimmed by 8 bases and V by 2 bases; bases with no gene match: 10.

This clonotype has a count of ten or more. The chain has TRBV28 and TRBJ1-1, with D maybe TRBD1 (5 bases). CDR3 length: 14 amino acids. Germline-derived CDR1 and CDR2 are MDHEN and SYDVKM. Trimming stripped 3 bases from V and 6 bases from J, with 14 bases between. CDR3 DNA: TGTGCCAGCAGTTTGGGCCCGGGGCTGGCTGAAGCTTTCTTT. This codes for CASSLGPGLAEAFF.

Many counts were recorded for this clonotype. The rearrangement uses TRBV29-1 and TRBJ2-3; no clear D. The CDR3 spans 15 residues. CDR1 SQVTM and CDR2 ANQGSEA come from the germline V gene. V was shortened by 0 bases and J by 1 base, with 11 bases between the two germline ends. Written as DNA, the CDR3 is TGCAGCGTTGAAGATGGCCGGCAGGGCACAGATACGCAGTATTTT. Encoded protein: CSVEDGRQGTDTQYF.

The chain combines TRBV12-3 or TRBV12-4 with TRBJ2-1; 9 positions match TRBD1. V shed 2 bases, J shed 12 bases, and the junction held 5 bases outside the gene matches. This CDR3 contains 13 residues. CDR3 sequence (DNA): TGTGCCAGCAGTTTATCGGGACAGGGATGGCAGTTCTTC. This encodes CASSLSGQGWQFF.

This clonotype was counted a few times. The chain has TRBV28 and TRBJ2-7; D perhaps matches TRBD1 (6 bases). Germline V gene sequence: CDR1 MDHEN, CDR2 SYDVKM. Trimming took off 6 bases at V and 6 bases at J, with 24 bases between the two ends. CDR3 length equals 16 residues. CDR3 sequence: CASRSGTHFFGIEQYF. The CDR3 nucleotides are TGTGCCAGCAGGTCCGGGACACACTTTTTCGGCATCGAGCAGTACTTC.

This clonotype was observed at least ten times. The chain couples TRBV7-9 to TRBJ2-7; D remains unclear. The CDR3 length is 13 residues. The germline V and J ends were trimmed by 4 bases and 7 bases, with 14 bases remaining between them. From germline, CDR1 is SEHNR and CDR2 FQNEAQ (reference sequence). The CDR3 loop is CASSSSTVWEQYF. In DNA form, the CDR3 reads TGTGCCAGCAGCTCTTCGACCGTCTGGGAGCAGTACTTC.

In this sample, this clonotype turned up a few times. This sequence joins TRBV28 and TRBJ2-3; TRBD2 aligns across 7 bases. The ends lost 3 bases at V and 0 bases at J; junction bases unmatched: 6. Germline V lookup: CDR1 MDHEN, CDR2 SYDVKM. The CDR3 loop spans 16 amino acids. The CDR3: CASSLLAEVSTDTQYF. CDR3 sequence (DNA): TGTGCCAGCAGTTTGCTAGCGGAGGTTAGCACAGATACGCAGTATTTT.

This clonotype was seen many times. The CDR3 bases are TGTGCCAGCAGCTTATATGGTCCCGGGCAGTTCTTC. It is translated as CASSLYGPGQFF. The V call is TRBV7-2, the J call TRBJ2-1, with unresolved D. The CDR3 runs to 12 residues. Between the trimmed V and J ends, which lost 2 bases and 12 bases, there was a span of 11 bases. Germline lookup yields CDR1 SGHTA and CDR2 FQGNSA.

This clonotype was detected many times. The chain joins TRBV12-3 or TRBV12-4 to TRBJ1-1; 11 bases align to TRBD1. This CDR3 has 16 amino acids. V was pared by 5 bases and J by 4 bases, with 9 bases of the junction left unmatched. The CDR3 DNA follows: TGTGCCAGCAGTCAACTCGGACAGGGGGCTTCCACTGAAGCTTTCTTT. This encodes CASSQLGQGASTEAFF.

This clonotype was recorded many times. This chain uses TRBV20-1 with TRBJ2-1; D unresolved. V was clipped by 1 base and J by 2 bases, with 6 bases between them. This CDR3 spans 13 amino acids. Germline-derived CDR1 and CDR2 are DFQATT and SNEGSKA (reference sequence). The CDR3 loop is CSARVATYNEQFF. In DNA, the CDR3 is TGCAGTGCTAGAGTTGCGACCTACAATGAGCAGTTCTTC.

Remarks on this clonotype: With a much larger clone just one base away, this may be a read error. The chain joins TRBV13 to TRBJ1-6; 7 nucleotides agree with TRBD1. CDR1 and CDR2 (germline): PRHDT, FYEKMQ (reference sequence). Trimming removed 0 bases from V and 9 bases from J; junction bases left unmatched: 2. The CDR3 contains 14 residues. The CDR3 DNA reads TGTGCCAGCAGCTTAGGACAGGGGACTTCACCCCTCCACTTT. Encoded protein: CASSLGQGTSPLHF.

Ten or more counts support this clonotype. CDR3 residues: CASSSGGSETQYF. The CDR3 coding sequence is TGTGCCAGCAGCTCCGGGGGATCTGAGACCCAGTACTTC. The gene calls are TRBV7-3 and TRBJ2-5, with a possible D match to TRBD2 (6 bases). Trimming removed 4 bases from V and 5 bases from J, with 11 bases in between. The CDR3 covers 13 residues. Germline-derived CDR1 and CDR2 are SGHTA and FQGTGA.

This clonotype was seen repeatedly, ten times or more. The gene calls are TRBV7-8 and TRBJ2-7; the match to TRBD1 covers 7 bases. The CDR3 totals 16 residues. Germline V CDR1 and CDR2: SGHVS, FQNEAQ. V was pared by 2 bases and J by 2 bases, with 9 bases of the junction left unmatched. The CDR3, as DNA: TGTGCCAGCAGCTTAAGGCTCCGGGACAGCCCCTACGAGCAGTACTTC. It specifies CASSLRLRDSPYEQYF.

The gene calls are TRBV5-4 and TRBJ2-1, with D possibly being TRBD2 (6 bases). V shed 2 bases and J shed 7 bases, with 10 bases lying between them. The germline gives CDR1 SGHNT, CDR2 YYREEE (reference sequence). The CDR3 extends over 13 amino acids. CDR3 in DNA: TGTGCCAGCAGCTTAGCGGAGGGGAATGAGCAGTTCTTC. Translation gives CASSLAEGNEQFF.

The chain employs TRBV14 and TRBJ1-1; possibly TRBD1 for D (6 bases). Trimming removed 3 bases at V and 8 bases at J, with 10 bases between. The CDR3 is made up of 12 amino acids. The germline V gene encodes CDR1 SGHDN and CDR2 FVKESK. DNA of the CDR3: TGTGCCAGCAGCCAGGGAGACAGGGAAGCTTTCTTT. The encoded protein is CASSQGDREAFF.

This chain connects TRBV2 to TRBJ1-5; D is possibly TRBD1 (5 bases). The germline V and J ends were trimmed by 7 bases and 11 bases, with 18 bases remaining between them. Germline CDR1 and CDR2: SNHLY and FYNNEI. The CDR3 has 13 residues. In DNA form, the CDR3 reads TGTGCCAGCATGGGGACCTCGGGGCAGTCCCAGCATTTT. Its protein is CASMGTSGQSQHF.

This chain links TRBV19 with TRBJ1-5; 7 positions match TRBD1. The CDR3 covers 15 residues. CDR1 is LNHDA, CDR2 SQIVND, per germline (reference sequence). The J segment lost 2 bases and the V segment lost 3 bases, leaving 4 bases of the junction unmatched. The CDR3 region has the DNA TGTGCCAGTAGTATCCGACAGGGAGGCAATCAGCCCCAGCATTTT. This translates into CASSIRQGGNQPQHF.

Many counts were recorded for this clonotype. V is TRBV5-5 and J is TRBJ2-7, with 8 bases identical to TRBD2. CDR1 SGHKS and CDR2 YYEKEE come from the germline V gene (reference sequence). V lost 4 bases, J lost 2 bases, and 11 bases stayed unmatched. The CDR3 consists of 16 residues. The CDR3 here is CASSPGSSGPTYEQYF. The CDR3 DNA is TGTGCCAGCAGCCCCGGGTCTAGCGGGCCTACCTACGAGCAGTACTTC.

This clonotype turned up a few times. This chain links TRBV7-9 with TRBJ2-7; TRBD1 matches at 9 bases. This CDR3 spans 16 amino acids. Per germline, CDR1 SEHNR and CDR2 FQNEAQ (reference sequence). The ends lost 1 base at V and 3 bases at J; junction bases unmatched: 7. CDR3 DNA sequence: TGTGCCAGCAGCTTAGACGTGGGACAGGGTTTCTACGAGCAGTACTTC. Protein sequence: CASSLDVGQGFYEQYF.

This clonotype has a handful of counts. This chain connects TRBV6-6 to TRBJ2-3, with 10 bases fitting TRBD2. The CDR3 totals 17 residues. Germline CDR1 is MNHNY and CDR2 is SVGAGI (reference sequence). J lost 1 base, V lost 7 bases, and 11 bases had no gene match. CDR3 sequence (DNA): TGTGCCAGCACTCTCTACCTAGCGGGAGTTCGCACAGATACGCAGTATTTT. Protein sequence: CASTLYLAGVRTDTQYF.

The chain employs TRBV3-1 and TRBJ2-3; 8 bases line up with TRBD1. J gave up 0 bases and V 3 bases, and 2 bases lay outside the gene matches. In germline, CDR1 is LGHDT, CDR2 YNNKEL (reference sequence). CDR3 length equals 15 residues. CDR3 protein: CASSHAGGSTDTQYF. In DNA, the CDR3 is TGTGCCAGCAGCCACGCAGGGGGCAGCACAGATACGCAGTATTTT.

This clonotype was counted ten times or more. V and J are TRBV29-1 and TRBJ2-1; TRBD1 is a possible D gene (5 bases). The CDR3 totals 13 residues. Trimming cost V 6 bases and J 7 bases, with 16 bases left between them. Germline-derived CDR1 and CDR2 are SQVTM and ANQGSEA. The CDR3 bases are TGCAGCGTCGCGGCAGGGTTCGGGAATGAGCAGTTCTTC. Translated, it gives CSVAAGFGNEQFF.

This clonotype came up many times. This chain joins TRBV7-2 and TRBJ2-5; D is perhaps TRBD1 (6 bases). V shed 5 bases and J shed 2 bases, with 9 bases lying between them. CDR1 is SGHTA, CDR2 FQGNSA, per germline. The CDR3 has 13 amino acids. The CDR3 region is CASSRTEQETQYF. CDR3 sequence (DNA): TGTGCCAGCAGCCGGACAGAGCAAGAGACCCAGTACTTC.

This clonotype has just a few counts. The chain recombines TRBV7-9 with TRBJ2-7; unclear D gene. The germline CDR1 and CDR2 sequences are SEHNR and FQNEAQ (reference sequence). V dropped 4 bases and J dropped 3 bases, with 10 bases sitting between them. The length of the CDR3 is 13 residues. CDR3 DNA sequence: TGTGCCAGCAGCTCGGATAGTATCTACGAGCAGTACTTC. This translates into CASSSDSIYEQYF.

This clonotype has ten or more counts. The V gene is TRBV5-6, the J gene TRBJ2-7; no clear D gene. Germline CDR1 and CDR2: SGHDT and YYEEEE. Between the trimmed V and J ends, which lost 0 bases and 3 bases, there was a span of 4 bases. The CDR3 totals 12 residues. The CDR3 DNA reads as TGTGCCAGCAGCTTGGGTAACTACGAGCAGTACTTC. Protein: CASSLGNYEQYF.

J is TRBJ2-1 and V is TRBV7-6; no definite D call. The CDR3 has 14 amino acids. Per the germline V gene, CDR1 is SGHVS and CDR2 is FNYEAQ. V was trimmed by 5 bases and J by 6 bases, leaving 14 bases between them. The CDR3: CASSRRTPPNEQFF. In nucleotides, the CDR3 is TGTGCCAGCAGCCGGCGCACTCCCCCCAATGAGCAGTTCTTC.

This clonotype was seen more than once but under ten times. This chain uses TRBV19 with TRBJ1-5; D not resolved. Deletions cut 9 bases from V and 1 base from J, with 19 bases between. Germline loops: CDR1 LNHDA, CDR2 SQIVND (reference sequence). The length of the CDR3 is 16 residues. The CDR3 region is CASSLTTASSNQPQHF. The CDR3 DNA reads as TGTGCCAGCAGCCTCACGACGGCCTCCAGCAATCAGCCCCAGCATTTT. The variable domain in full, completed from reference TRBV19 and TRBJ1-5, reads DGGITQSPKYLFRKEGQNVTLSCEQNLNHDAMYWYRQDPGQGLRLIYYSQIVNDFQKGDIAEGYSVSREKKESFPLTVTSAQKNPTAFYLCASSLTTASSNQPQHFGDGTRLSIL.

In its sample, this clonotype was seen many times. J is TRBJ1-5 and V is TRBV12-3 or TRBV12-4; D unresolved. Trimming pared 3 bases from V and 4 bases from J, leaving 10 bases between. The CDR3 has 14 residues. The CDR3 DNA is TGTGCCAGCAGTTTCGGACCGATGAATCAGCCCCAGCATTTT. Amino acids: CASSFGPMNQPQHF.